Each of the 26 T cell receptor beta chains below was sequenced from the same sample in a study of blood T cell repertoires in COVID-19. Clones were read by immunoSEQ multiplex PCR, and TCRdb kept only the in-frame ones, dropping some. The table shows 200,000 to 300,000 clones, with 81% occurring only once. Sequenced material: peripheral blood. These receptor sequences come from an elderly woman with COVID-19, enrolled during active disease.

V usage is TRBV5-4 and J usage is TRBJ1-1; D is uncertain. The CDR3 is 13 residues long. The germline V gene has CDR1 SGHNT and CDR2 YYREEE (reference sequence). Deletions cut 0 bases from V and 1 base from J, with 4 bases between. Written as DNA, the CDR3 is TGTGCCAGCAGCTTGGGGGCGAACACTGAAGCTTTCTTT. Protein sequence: CASSLGANTEAFF.

In this sample, this clone turned up a few times. This sequence joins TRBV5-1 and TRBJ1-2; 8 nucleotides line up with TRBD1. After removal of 0 bases from V and 14 bases from J, the junction contained 15 bases not matched to a gene. This CDR3 comprises 15 residues. Per the germline V gene, CDR1 is SGHRS and CDR2 is YFSETQ. CDR3 coding DNA: TGCGCCAGCAGCTTGGCTAGCGGGACAGGACCCATCAAGACCTTC. Translation gives CASSLASGTGPIKTF.

This clone has a handful of counts. At one end the junction does not follow the germline gene, possibly because of a read error. The V call is TRBV5-1, the J call TRBJ2-2; TRBD2 matches at 10 bases. This CDR3 is built from 16 residues. Germline V gene data show CDR1 as SGHRS and CDR2 as YFSETQ. CDR3 amino acids: CASSWPGLANPGELFF. CDR3 DNA: TGCGCCAGCAGCTGGCCGGGACTAGCGAACCCCGGGGAGCTGTTTTTT.

This rearrangement joins TRBV4-2 to TRBJ1-2; 10 positions agree with TRBD1. After removal of 1 base from V and 6 bases from J, the junction contained 8 bases not matched to a gene. The CDR3 is 16 amino acids. Per the germline V gene, CDR1 is LGHNA and CDR2 is YNFKEQ. The CDR3 DNA reads TGTGCCAGCAGCCAAGGGAGCGGGACAGGGGCTGATGGCTACACCTTC. It translates to CASSQGSGTGADGYTF.

The rearrangement uses TRBV7-9 and TRBJ2-5; D call uncertain. V was shortened by 3 bases and J by 5 bases, with 13 bases between the two germline ends. Per germline, CDR1 SEHNR and CDR2 FQNEAQ (reference sequence). CDR3 length equals 14 residues. CDR3: CASSFGPSSETQYF. The CDR3, as DNA: TGTGCCAGCAGCTTCGGTCCTTCCTCGGAGACCCAGTACTTC.

The V call is TRBV19, the J call TRBJ1-2; 7 bases align to TRBD1. Germline lookup yields CDR1 LNHDA and CDR2 SQIVND (reference sequence). CDR3 length: 13 residues. The trim removed 7 bases at V and 4 bases at J, leaving 6 bases unmatched. The CDR3 protein is CASTRDRSYGYTF. CDR3 coding DNA: TGTGCCAGTACACGGGACAGAAGCTATGGCTACACCTTC.

V and J are TRBV11-2 and TRBJ2-1, with no clear D. The CDR3 sequence is 14 residues long. V was trimmed by 0 bases and J by 6 bases, leaving 9 bases between them. Germline V gene sequence: CDR1 SGHAT, CDR2 FQNNGV. The DNA of the CDR3 is TGTGCCAGCAGCTTAGAGCCTCCGGGCAATGAGCAGTTCTTC. Protein: CASSLEPPGNEQFF. Full variable domain (missing parts from reference TRBV11-2 and TRBJ2-1): EAGVAQSPRYKIIEKRQSVAFWCNPISGHATLYWYQQILGQGPKLLIQFQNNGVVDDSQLPKDRFSAERLKGVDSTLKIQPAKLEDSAVYLCASSLEPPGNEQFFGPGTRLTVL.

This chain connects TRBV19 to TRBJ1-1; TRBD1 might be the D (6 bases). V was cut by 5 bases and J by 2 bases, with 21 bases left in between. The length of the CDR3 is 17 residues. Germline V gives CDR1 LNHDA, CDR2 SQIVND (reference sequence). The CDR3: CASSASSRGRQNTEAFF. In DNA form, the CDR3 reads TGTGCCAGTAGTGCGTCTTCGCGGGGGCGTCAAAACACTGAAGCTTTCTTT. The entire variable domain, with the rest obtained from reference TRBV19 and TRBJ1-1, is as follows: DGGITQSPKYLFRKEGQNVTLSCEQNLNHDAMYWYRQDPGQGLRLIYYSQIVNDFQKGDIAEGYSVSREKKESFPLTVTSAQKNPTAFYLCASSASSRGRQNTEAFFGQGTRLTVV.

This chain uses TRBV6-5 with TRBJ1-2; 9 positions match TRBD1. Germline values: CDR1 MNHEY, CDR2 SVGAGI. This CDR3 contains 14 residues. Losses at the gene ends were 8 bases for V and 4 bases for J; bases not matched to a gene: 8. CDR3 sequence reads: CASLDRGEIYGYTF. The CDR3 DNA follows: TGTGCCAGCCTGGACAGGGGAGAAATCTATGGCTACACCTTC.

This clone turned up a few times. The gene calls are TRBV7-3 and TRBJ2-2, with a possible D match to TRBD2 (6 bases). CDR1 SGHTA and CDR2 FQGTGA come from the germline V gene. The CDR3 consists of 18 residues. Trimming shortened V by 5 bases and J by 2 bases, and 21 bases separated the two germline ends. CDR3 residues: CASSRKPRRGSNTGELFF. In nucleotides, the CDR3 is TGTGCCAGCAGCCGGAAGCCCCGGCGGGGATCTAACACCGGGGAGCTGTTTTTT.

V and J are TRBV7-2 and TRBJ1-2; D unclear. V lost 3 bases, J lost 5 bases, and 16 bases lay in between. The CDR3 consists of 15 residues. Germline V gene data show CDR1 as SGHTA and CDR2 as FQGNSA. The CDR3 loop is CASSFFRDTLYGYTF. As DNA, the CDR3 is TGTGCCAGCAGCTTCTTCCGGGATACGCTTTATGGCTACACCTTC.

The chain has TRBV6-5 and TRBJ1-4, with D possibly TRBD1 on 5 matching bases. The germline V gene has CDR1 MNHEY and CDR2 SVGAGI. The V gene lost 8 bases and the J gene lost 3 bases, with 10 bases spanning the gap. The CDR3 runs to 13 residues. CDR3 coding DNA: TGTGCCAGCCAGGGCTACTCTAATGAAAAACTGTTTTTT. It specifies CASQGYSNEKLFF.

The chain has TRBV20-1 and TRBJ1-5, with D maybe TRBD1 (5 bases). The CDR3 contains 15 residues. V was clipped by 3 bases and J by 0 bases, with 12 bases between them. The germline CDR1 and CDR2 sequences are DFQATT and SNEGSKA (reference sequence). The CDR3 sequence: CSASKVQGSNQPQHF. The CDR3 nucleotides are TGCAGTGCTAGTAAAGTGCAGGGTAGCAATCAGCCCCAGCATTTT.

This clone has only a few counts. The V gene is TRBV14, the J gene TRBJ2-7; unclear D gene. From germline, CDR1 is SGHDN and CDR2 FVKESK. This CDR3 spans 15 amino acids. Trimming stripped 1 base from V and 12 bases from J, with 22 bases between. The CDR3 reads CASSQVATRHSEAYF. CDR3 nucleotides: TGTGCCAGCAGCCAAGTGGCTACGAGGCACTCTGAGGCGTACTTC. Full variable domain (outside the CDR3, taken from reference TRBV14 and TRBJ2-7): EAGVTQFPSHSVIEKGQTVTLRCDPISGHDNLYWYRRVMGKEIKFLLHFVKESKQDESGMPNNRFLAERTGGTYSTLKVQPAELEDSGVYFCASSQVATRHSEAYFGPGTRLTVT.

The chain uses TRBV6-5 and TRBJ1-5; D is perhaps TRBD1 (6 bases). The germline gives CDR1 MNHEY, CDR2 SVGAGI. This CDR3 is built from 15 residues. V dropped 5 bases and J dropped 3 bases, with 14 bases sitting between them. Here the CDR3 DNA reads TGTGCCAGCAGTCCCTCGGGACATAACAATCAGCCCCAGCATTTT. Protein: CASSPSGHNNQPQHF.

This sequence joins TRBV9 and TRBJ2-3, with D possibly matching TRBD1 (5 bases). The V end was cut by 3 bases, the J end by 4 bases, with 12 bases between. The CDR3 is 14 residues long. Germline loops: CDR1 SGDLS, CDR2 YYNGEE. Here the CDR3 DNA reads TGTGCCAGCAGCGAGGGGTCTCGGCCAGATACGCAGTATTTT. It is translated as CASSEGSRPDTQYF.

This clone has only one observation. The J gene is TRBJ2-1, the V gene TRBV24-1; 8 bases line up with TRBD2. V trimming: 5 bases; J trimming: 3 bases; junction bases outside the gene matches: 2. This CDR3 is 14 amino acids long. Looked up from germline, CDR1 is KGHDR and CDR2 is SFDVKD. CDR3 sequence reads: CATSAGGGYNEQFF. The DNA for the CDR3 is TGTGCCACCAGTGCGGGGGGGGGCTACAATGAGCAGTTCTTC.

The gene calls are TRBV28 and TRBJ1-4, with a tentative D call TRBD1 (5 bases). The CDR3 has 11 residues. Trimming stripped 6 bases from V and 12 bases from J, with 11 bases between. Germline V gives CDR1 MDHEN, CDR2 SYDVKM. The CDR3 DNA reads TGTGCCAGCAGAGAACAGGCCCAACTGTTTTTT. Protein: CASREQAQLFF. The variable domain in full, completed from reference TRBV28 and TRBJ1-4, reads DVKVTQSSRYLVKRTGEKVFLECVQDMDHENMFWYRQDPGLGLRLIYFSYDVKMKEKGDIPEGYSVSREKKERFSLILESASTNQTSMYLCASREQAQLFFGSGTQLSVL.

The rearrangement joins TRBV7-3 to TRBJ2-5; 8 bases agree with TRBD2. The CDR3 is made up of 16 amino acids. From germline, CDR1 is SGHTA and CDR2 FQGTGA. Germline trimming cut 1 base from V and 3 bases from J; bases unmatched to any gene: 7. The DNA for the CDR3 is TGTGCCAGCAGCTTAATGGCGGGGGGCCCCAAAGAGACCCAGTACTTC. This translates into CASSLMAGGPKETQYF.

The chain recombines TRBV6-2 or TRBV6-3 with TRBJ1-3; D not certain. V was cut by 2 bases and J by 4 bases, with 12 bases left in between. The CDR3 is 15 residues long. Germline V lookup: CDR1 MNHEY, CDR2 SVGEGT. In DNA form, the CDR3 reads TGTGCCAGCAGTTACGGGGAGGGCAGAGGAAACACCATATATTTT. Its protein is CASSYGEGRGNTIYF.

The chain links TRBV7-2 to TRBJ2-7; 11 nucleotides agree with TRBD2. The CDR3 covers 14 residues. Trimming at V came to 4 bases and at J to 2 bases, leaving 1 base not matched to a gene. Germline V gene lookup returns CDR1 SGHTA and CDR2 FQGNSA. The CDR3 DNA sequence: TGTGCCAGCAGCTGGGGACTAGCGGCCTACGAGCAGTACTTC. This translates into CASSWGLAAYEQYF.

The gene calls are TRBV7-9 and TRBJ1-3, with a tentative D call TRBD1 (5 bases). Between the trimmed V and J ends, which lost 1 base and 2 bases, there was a span of 6 bases. The CDR3 has 14 residues. Germline V gene lookup returns CDR1 SEHNR and CDR2 FQNEAQ (reference sequence). The CDR3 sequence is CASSLDRTGNTIYF. CDR3 bases: TGTGCCAGCAGCTTAGACAGGACTGGAAACACCATATATTTT.

The genes are TRBV5-6 and TRBJ2-6; TRBD2 aligns across 14 bases. There are 17 residues in the CDR3. Germline V gene data show CDR1 as SGHDT and CDR2 as YYEEEE. The V segment lost 3 bases and the J segment 4 bases; nucleotides outside the gene matches: 3. DNA of the CDR3: TGTGCCAGCAGCTCGGGACTAGCGGGGGTCGGGGCCAACGTCCTGACTTTC. Amino acid sequence: CASSSGLAGVGANVLTF.

About this clone itself: The same CDR3 can be traced to other DNA sequences in this sample. J is TRBJ2-3 and V is TRBV6-5; the D is unclear. Germline loops: CDR1 MNHEY, CDR2 SVGAGI. This CDR3 is built from 15 residues. V gave up 2 bases and J gave up 1 base, with 10 bases separating them. The CDR3 loop is CASSYNGLGTDTQYF. The CDR3 DNA reads as TGTGCCAGCAGTTACAACGGGTTGGGCACAGATACGCAGTATTTT.

Worth noting for this clone: This specimen includes other DNA sequences encoding the same CDR3. This chain joins TRBV5-1 and TRBJ1-4, with D possibly matching TRBD1 (6 bases). The germline CDR1 and CDR2 sequences are SGHRS and YFSETQ. CDR3 size: 14 residues. Trimming took 4 bases from V and 5 from J, leaving 12 bases between them. CDR3 region: CASSPQGRNEKLFF. For the CDR3, the DNA is TGCGCCAGCAGCCCACAGGGAAGGAATGAAAAACTGTTTTTT. The full variable domain, rest sourced from reference TRBV5-1 and TRBJ1-4, is KAGVTQTPRYLIKTRGQQVTLSCSPISGHRSVSWYQQTPGQGLQFLFEYFSETQRNKGNFPGRFSGRQFSNSRSEMNVSTLELGDSALYLCASSPQGRNEKLFFGSGTQLSVL.

This chain joins TRBV27 and TRBJ2-1, with 11 bases aligning to TRBD1. Germline CDR1 reads MNHEY; CDR2 reads SMNVEV (reference sequence). The CDR3 spans 17 residues. J was trimmed by 7 bases and V by 3 bases; bases with no gene match: 11. The CDR3 here is CASSFGWGTGGLNEQFF. The CDR3 region has the DNA TGTGCCAGCAGTTTTGGGTGGGGGACAGGGGGTCTTAATGAGCAGTTCTTC.